This T cell receptor (beta chain) derives from a study of blood T cell repertoires in COVID-19. This clone was seen only a few times. This CDR3 has 16 amino acids. The trim removed 4 bases at V and 3 bases at J, leaving 12 bases unmatched. Germline lookup yields CDR1 MNHEY and CDR2 SMNVEV (reference sequence). The data were produced by immunoSEQ multiplex PCR, yet TCRdb's version contains in-frame clones alone and is incomplete. In the table there are 75,000 to 100,000 clones, 75% to 90% of which are singletons. This clonotype was obtained from an elderly man with acute or convalescent COVID-19. The sequencing sample was made of peripheral blood. The rearrangement uses TRBV27 and TRBJ2-7, with 7 bases matching TRBD1. CDR3 protein: CASSSFRQGKGYEQYF. CDR3 in DNA: TGTGCCAGCAGTTCATTCCGACAGGGCAAAGGCTACGAGCAGTACTTC.